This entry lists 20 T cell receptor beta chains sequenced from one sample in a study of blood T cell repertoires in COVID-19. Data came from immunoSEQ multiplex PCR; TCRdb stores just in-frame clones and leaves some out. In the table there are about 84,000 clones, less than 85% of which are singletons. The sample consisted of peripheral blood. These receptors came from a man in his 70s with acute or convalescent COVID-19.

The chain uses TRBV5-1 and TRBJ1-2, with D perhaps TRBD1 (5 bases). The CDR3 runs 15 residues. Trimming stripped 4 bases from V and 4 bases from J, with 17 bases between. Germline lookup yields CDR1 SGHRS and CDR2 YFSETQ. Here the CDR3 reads CASSQGGVGRYGYTF. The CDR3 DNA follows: TGCGCCAGCAGCCAGGGAGGGGTCGGACGCTATGGCTACACCTTC.

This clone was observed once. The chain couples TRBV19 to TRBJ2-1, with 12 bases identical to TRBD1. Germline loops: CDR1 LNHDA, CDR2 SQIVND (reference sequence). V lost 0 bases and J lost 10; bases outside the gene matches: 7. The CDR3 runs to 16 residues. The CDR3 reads CASSIESGTGGREQFF. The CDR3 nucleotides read TGTGCCAGTAGTATAGAGTCCGGGACAGGGGGCAGAGAGCAGTTCTTC.

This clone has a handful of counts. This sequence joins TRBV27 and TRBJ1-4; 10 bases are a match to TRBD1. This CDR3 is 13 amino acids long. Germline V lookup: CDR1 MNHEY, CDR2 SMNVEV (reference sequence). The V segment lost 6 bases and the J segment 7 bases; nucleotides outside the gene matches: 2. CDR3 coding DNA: TGTGCCAGCAGGACAGGGGGCCTTGAAAAACTGTTTTTT. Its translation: CASRTGGLEKLFF.

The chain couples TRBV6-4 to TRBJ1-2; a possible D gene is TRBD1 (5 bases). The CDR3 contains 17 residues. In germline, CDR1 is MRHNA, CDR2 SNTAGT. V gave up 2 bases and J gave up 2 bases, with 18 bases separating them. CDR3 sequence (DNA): TGTGCCAGCAGTGACGGGGTGGTGGGGGGTAAGAACTATGGCTACACCTTC. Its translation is CASSDGVVGGKNYGYTF.

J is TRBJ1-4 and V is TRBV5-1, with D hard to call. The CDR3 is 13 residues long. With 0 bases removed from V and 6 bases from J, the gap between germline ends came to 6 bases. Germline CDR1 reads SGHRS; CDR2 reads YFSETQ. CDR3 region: CASSLAPHEKLFF. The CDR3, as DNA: TGCGCCAGCAGCTTGGCCCCTCATGAAAAACTGTTTTTT.

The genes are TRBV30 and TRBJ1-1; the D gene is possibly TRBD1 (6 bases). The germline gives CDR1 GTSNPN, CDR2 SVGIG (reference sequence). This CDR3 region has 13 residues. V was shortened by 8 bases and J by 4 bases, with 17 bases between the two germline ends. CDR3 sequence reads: CAGDGGTATEAFF. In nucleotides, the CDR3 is TGTGCCGGAGATGGGGGCACGGCCACTGAAGCTTTCTTT.

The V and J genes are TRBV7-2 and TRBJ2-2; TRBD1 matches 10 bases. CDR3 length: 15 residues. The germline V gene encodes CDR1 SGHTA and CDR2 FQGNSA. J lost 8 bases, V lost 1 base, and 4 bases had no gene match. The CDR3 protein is CASSLGDRGRGELFF. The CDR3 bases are TGTGCCAGCAGCTTAGGGGACAGGGGACGTGGGGAGCTGTTTTTT.

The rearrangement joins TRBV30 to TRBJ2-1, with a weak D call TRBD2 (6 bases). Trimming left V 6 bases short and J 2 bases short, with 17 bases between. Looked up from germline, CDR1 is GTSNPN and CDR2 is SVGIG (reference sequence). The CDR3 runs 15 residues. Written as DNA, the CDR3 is TGTGCCTGCCATGGGGGGAAGAGAACCTACAATGAGCAGTTCTTC. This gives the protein CACHGGKRTYNEQFF.

CDR3 bases: TGTGCCAGCAGTCCCGCGAGGGTCGTGAATCAGCCCCAGCATTTT. This sequence encodes CASSPARVVNQPQHF. This sequence joins TRBV6-5 and TRBJ1-5; D ambiguous. Trimming took 5 bases from V and 4 from J, leaving 15 bases between them. Germline CDR1 reads MNHEY; CDR2 reads SVGAGI. The CDR3 is made up of 15 amino acids.

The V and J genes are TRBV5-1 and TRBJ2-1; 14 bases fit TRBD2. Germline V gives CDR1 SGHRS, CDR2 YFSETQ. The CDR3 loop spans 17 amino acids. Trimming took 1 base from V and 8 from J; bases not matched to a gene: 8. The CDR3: CASSLPGTSGSSDEQFF. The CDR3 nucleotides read TGCGCCAGCAGCTTGCCTGGGACTAGCGGGAGTAGCGATGAGCAGTTCTTC.

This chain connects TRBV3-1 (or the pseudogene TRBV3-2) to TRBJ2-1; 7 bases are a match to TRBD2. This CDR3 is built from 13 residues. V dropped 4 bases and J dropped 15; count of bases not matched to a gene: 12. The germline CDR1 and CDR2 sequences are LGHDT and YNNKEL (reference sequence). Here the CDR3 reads CASSLKTSLLPFF. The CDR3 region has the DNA TGTGCCAGCAGCCTTAAGACTAGCCTTTTACCGTTCTTC.

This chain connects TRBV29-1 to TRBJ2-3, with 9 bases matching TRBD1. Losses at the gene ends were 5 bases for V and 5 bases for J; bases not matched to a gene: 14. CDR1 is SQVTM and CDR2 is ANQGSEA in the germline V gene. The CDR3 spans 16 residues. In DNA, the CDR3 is TGCAGCGTTTTGCGCAGAGTCGGGACAGGGCTAGATACGCAGTATTTT. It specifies CSVLRRVGTGLDTQYF.

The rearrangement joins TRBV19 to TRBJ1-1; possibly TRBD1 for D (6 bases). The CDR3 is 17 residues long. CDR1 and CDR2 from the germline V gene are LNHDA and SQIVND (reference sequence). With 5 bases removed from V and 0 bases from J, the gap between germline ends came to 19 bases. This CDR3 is CASSSPGTLIMNTEAFF. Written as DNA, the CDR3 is TGTGCCAGTAGTTCCCCCGGGACACTTATCATGAACACTGAAGCTTTCTTT.

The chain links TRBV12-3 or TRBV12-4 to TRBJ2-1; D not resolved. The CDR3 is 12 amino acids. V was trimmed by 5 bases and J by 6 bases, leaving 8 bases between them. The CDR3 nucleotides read TGTGCCAGCAGTAACTATCCCAATGAGCAGTTCTTC. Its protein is CASSNYPNEQFF.

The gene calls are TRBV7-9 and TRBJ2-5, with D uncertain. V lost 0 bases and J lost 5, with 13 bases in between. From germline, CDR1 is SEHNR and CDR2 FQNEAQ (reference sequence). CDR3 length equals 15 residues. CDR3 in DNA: TGTGCCAGCAGCTTAGCGCTTCTAGGTCGGGAGACCCAGTACTTC. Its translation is CASSLALLGRETQYF.

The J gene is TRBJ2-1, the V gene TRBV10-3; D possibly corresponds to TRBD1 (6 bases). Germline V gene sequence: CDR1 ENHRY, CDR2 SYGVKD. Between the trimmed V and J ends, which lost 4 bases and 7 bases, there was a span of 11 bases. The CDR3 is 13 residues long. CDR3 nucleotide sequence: TGTGCCATCAGTGGTATGGACAGAAATGAGCAGTTCTTC. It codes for CAISGMDRNEQFF.

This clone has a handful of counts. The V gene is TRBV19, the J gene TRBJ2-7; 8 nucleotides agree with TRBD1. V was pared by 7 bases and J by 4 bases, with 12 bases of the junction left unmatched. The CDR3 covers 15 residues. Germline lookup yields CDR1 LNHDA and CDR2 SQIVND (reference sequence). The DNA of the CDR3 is TGTGCCAGTACCGGGACGGACAGGGATCCTTACGAGCAGTACTTC. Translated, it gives CASTGTDRDPYEQYF.

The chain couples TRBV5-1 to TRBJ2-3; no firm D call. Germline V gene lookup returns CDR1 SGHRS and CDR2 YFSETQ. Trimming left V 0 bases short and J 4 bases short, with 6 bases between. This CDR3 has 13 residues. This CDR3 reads CASSLAPADTQYF. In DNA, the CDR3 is TGCGCCAGCAGCTTGGCCCCCGCAGATACGCAGTATTTT.

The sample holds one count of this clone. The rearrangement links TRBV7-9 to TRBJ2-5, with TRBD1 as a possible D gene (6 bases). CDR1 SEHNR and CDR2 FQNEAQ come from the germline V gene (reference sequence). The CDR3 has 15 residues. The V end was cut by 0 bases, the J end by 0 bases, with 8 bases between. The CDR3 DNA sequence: TGTGCCAGCAGCTTAGCACAGGGAGACCAAGAGACCCAGTACTTC. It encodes CASSLAQGDQETQYF.

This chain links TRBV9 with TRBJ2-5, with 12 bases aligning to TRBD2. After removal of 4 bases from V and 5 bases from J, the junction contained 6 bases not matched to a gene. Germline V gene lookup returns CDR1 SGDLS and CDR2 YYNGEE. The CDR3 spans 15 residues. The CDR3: CASSPPGTSGETQYF. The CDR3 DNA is TGTGCCAGCAGCCCCCCCGGGACTAGCGGGGAGACCCAGTACTTC. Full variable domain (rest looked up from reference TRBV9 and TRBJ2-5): DSGVTQTPKHLITATGQRVTLRCSPRSGDLSVYWYQQSLDQGLQFLIQYYNGEERAKGNILERFSAQQFPDLHSELNLSSLELGDSALYFCASSPPGTSGETQYFGPGTRLLVL.